This T cell receptor beta chain was observed in a study of cytomegalovirus exposure and HLA in healthy donors. A multiplex PCR was run with 60 Vbeta primers and 13 Jbeta primers. The table came from immunoSEQ multiplex PCR; TCRdb's copy has only in-frame clones and leaves some out. The repertoire holds about 150,000 clones, approximately 80% seen once, with 14% in the top ten. Sequencing was performed on PBMCs. This receptor was obtained from a woman aged 40 to 50 in good health and CMV-seronegative.

CDR3 bases: TGTGCCAGCAGTCCTCTTTTAGGGGCAGCTAGCACTGAAGCTTTCTTT. Residues: CASSPLLGAASTEAFF. The V gene is TRBV28, the J gene TRBJ1-1; possible D gene TRBD1, 5 bases. The V end was cut by 5 bases, the J end by 4 bases, with 20 bases between. Per the germline V gene, CDR1 is MDHEN and CDR2 is SYDVKM. The CDR3 is 16 amino acids.